Listed here are 17 T cell receptor beta chains from one sample, sequenced in a study of blood T cell repertoires in COVID-19. Here immunoSEQ multiplex PCR was the method, and the copy in TCRdb shows in-frame clones only, minus some. The table has roughly 380,000 clones, around 85% seen once. Sequencing was done on a sample of peripheral blood. The receptors shown here come from a woman in her late teens or twenties with acute or convalescent COVID-19.

V gene TRBV5-8 combines with J gene TRBJ2-7; 8 positions agree with TRBD1. Looked up from germline, CDR1 is SGHTS and CDR2 is YDEGEE. The CDR3 totals 14 residues. V was pared by 4 bases and J by 3 bases, with 6 bases of the junction left unmatched. The CDR3 spells CASSLDRALYEQYF. In DNA, the CDR3 is TGTGCCAGCAGCCTGGACAGGGCCCTCTACGAGCAGTACTTC.

CDR3 loop: CASSSGGSTGELFF. CDR3 DNA sequence: TGTGCCAGTAGTAGCGGGGGGAGCACCGGGGAGCTGTTTTTT. The chain employs TRBV19 and TRBJ2-2; 8 bases line up with TRBD2. Germline assignment: CDR1 LNHDA and CDR2 SQIVND (reference sequence). V lost 4 bases to trimming and J lost 4 bases; unmatched junction nucleotides: 2. This CDR3 has 14 amino acids.

The chain carries TRBV2 and TRBJ1-3; possible D gene TRBD1, 5 bases. Germline V CDR1 and CDR2: SNHLY, FYNNEI. Trimming stripped 7 bases from V and 4 bases from J, with 14 bases between. This CDR3 region has 14 residues. In nucleotides, the CDR3 is TGTGCCAGCACCCTCTCCGGGGGAGGAAACACCATATATTTT. Encoded protein: CASTLSGGGNTIYF.

V and J are TRBV28 and TRBJ1-2; tentatively, D is TRBD1 (6 bases). CDR1 and CDR2 (germline): MDHEN, SYDVKM. The CDR3 spans 16 residues. Trimming removed 5 bases at V and 0 bases at J, with 16 bases between. This chain's CDR3 is CASSGLGAGPNYGYTF. The CDR3, as DNA: TGTGCCAGCAGTGGCCTGGGGGCAGGTCCTAACTATGGCTACACCTTC.

The V call is TRBV24-1, the J call TRBJ1-5; D is uncertain. The CDR3 has 14 residues. CDR1 and CDR2 (germline): KGHDR, SFDVKD. The ends were cut back, 3 bases at V and 5 bases at J, with 10 bases in the middle. The DNA of the CDR3 is TGTGCCACCAGTGATCCGAGGGAGGATCAGCCCCAGCATTTT. This codes for CATSDPREDQPQHF.

The rearrangement links TRBV27 to TRBJ1-1; D is ambiguous. In germline, CDR1 is MNHEY, CDR2 SMNVEV (reference sequence). Trimming took off 0 bases at V and 7 bases at J, with 9 bases between the two ends. CDR3 length: 13 amino acids. In DNA, the CDR3 is TGTGCCAGCAGTTTATCTGGAGCATATGAAGCTTTCTTT. It yields the protein CASSLSGAYEAFF.

The chain couples TRBV19 to TRBJ1-1, with a weak D call TRBD1 (6 bases). The length of the CDR3 is 13 residues. The germline CDR1 and CDR2 sequences are LNHDA and SQIVND (reference sequence). V was cut by 8 bases and J by 2 bases, with 12 bases left in between. CDR3 loop: CASAGTTNTEAFF. In nucleotides, the CDR3 is TGTGCCAGTGCAGGGACAACTAACACTGAAGCTTTCTTT.

The V call is TRBV11-2, the J call TRBJ1-5; TRBD1 might be the D (5 bases). Germline CDR1 and CDR2: SGHAT and FQNNGV. The CDR3 contains 15 residues. Trimming cost V 2 bases and J 3 bases, with 11 bases left between them. The CDR3 is CASSLHSGDNQPQHF. The CDR3 region has the DNA TGTGCCAGCAGCTTACATTCGGGGGACAATCAGCCCCAGCATTTT.

The count of this clone is one. V is TRBV6-5 and J is TRBJ1-2, with TRBD1 as a possible D gene (6 bases). The germline V gene encodes CDR1 MNHEY and CDR2 SVGAGI. V was cut by 7 bases and J by 4 bases, with 10 bases left in between. This CDR3 has 12 residues. CDR3: CASIGTPYGYTF. The CDR3 bases are TGTGCCAGCATCGGGACACCCTATGGCTACACCTTC.

V and J are TRBV6-5 and TRBJ2-7, with D perhaps TRBD1 (6 bases). The germline CDR1 and CDR2 sequences are MNHEY and SVGAGI. Trimming removed 2 bases from V and 1 base from J, with 12 bases in between. The CDR3 has 15 amino acids. The CDR3 loop is CASSYVGQGSYEQYF. The CDR3 DNA reads TGTGCCAGCAGTTACGTGGGGCAGGGGTCCTACGAGCAGTACTTC.

V gene TRBV6-5 combines with J gene TRBJ2-1; 10 positions match TRBD2. V trimming: 7 bases; J trimming: 10 bases; junction bases outside the gene matches: 10. CDR1 and CDR2 from the germline V gene are MNHEY and SVGAGI. This CDR3 spans 14 amino acids. As DNA, the CDR3 is TGTGCCAGCACGGAACTAGCGGGGACCGGGGAGCAGTTCTTC. Translating it yields CASTELAGTGEQFF.

The chain has TRBV5-6 and TRBJ2-5, with TRBD2 identical over 7 bases. V gave up 1 base and J gave up 1 base; unmatched junction bases: 7. From germline, CDR1 is SGHDT and CDR2 YYEEEE. The CDR3 extends over 16 amino acids. CDR3 region: CASSLPGLAVQETQYF. In DNA, the CDR3 is TGTGCCAGCAGCTTGCCCGGGCTAGCGGTCCAAGAGACCCAGTACTTC.

V and J are TRBV19 and TRBJ2-7, with TRBD2 as a possible D gene (5 bases). Trimming removed 3 bases at V and 1 base at J, with 7 bases between. The CDR3 consists of 13 residues. Germline V gene data show CDR1 as LNHDA and CDR2 as SQIVND (reference sequence). CDR3 nucleotides: TGTGCCAGTAGTATGAAGCGGTCCTACGAGCAGTACTTC. Translating gives CASSMKRSYEQYF.

The DNA for the CDR3 is TGTGCCAGCAGCTGGGGGACAGGGGGCTCCCATGGCTACACCTTC. It is translated as CASSWGTGGSHGYTF. The chain recombines TRBV13 with TRBJ1-2, with TRBD1 identical over 12 bases. Losses at the gene ends were 4 bases for V and 6 bases for J; bases not matched to a gene: 6. This CDR3 region has 15 residues. The germline CDR1 and CDR2 sequences are PRHDT and FYEKMQ (reference sequence).

The genes are TRBV4-1 and TRBJ1-2; D possibly corresponds to TRBD1 (5 bases). The CDR3 covers 13 residues. Germline loops: CDR1 MGHRA, CDR2 YSYEKL. The germline V and J ends were trimmed by 0 bases and 4 bases, with 6 bases remaining between them. CDR3 DNA sequence: TGCGCCAGCAGCCAAGAGGGGCCCTATGGCTACACCTTC. It encodes CASSQEGPYGYTF.

The genes are TRBV28 and TRBJ1-2; 9 bases line up with TRBD1. This CDR3 is 15 amino acids long. The V segment lost 1 base and the J segment 4 bases; nucleotides outside the gene matches: 4. Germline V gene sequence: CDR1 MDHEN, CDR2 SYDVKM. The CDR3 DNA reads TGTGCCAGCAGTTTATTAACAGGGGGCTCCTATGGCTACACCTTC. This sequence encodes CASSLLTGGSYGYTF.

The chain is built from TRBV5-1 and TRBJ2-2; tentative D call: TRBD1 (5 bases). V was cut by 4 bases and J by 7 bases, with 11 bases left in between. This CDR3 region has 13 residues. From germline, CDR1 is SGHRS and CDR2 YFSETQ. The CDR3 region is CASSHQGSGELFF. The CDR3, as DNA: TGCGCCAGCAGCCACCAGGGTAGCGGGGAGCTGTTTTTT.